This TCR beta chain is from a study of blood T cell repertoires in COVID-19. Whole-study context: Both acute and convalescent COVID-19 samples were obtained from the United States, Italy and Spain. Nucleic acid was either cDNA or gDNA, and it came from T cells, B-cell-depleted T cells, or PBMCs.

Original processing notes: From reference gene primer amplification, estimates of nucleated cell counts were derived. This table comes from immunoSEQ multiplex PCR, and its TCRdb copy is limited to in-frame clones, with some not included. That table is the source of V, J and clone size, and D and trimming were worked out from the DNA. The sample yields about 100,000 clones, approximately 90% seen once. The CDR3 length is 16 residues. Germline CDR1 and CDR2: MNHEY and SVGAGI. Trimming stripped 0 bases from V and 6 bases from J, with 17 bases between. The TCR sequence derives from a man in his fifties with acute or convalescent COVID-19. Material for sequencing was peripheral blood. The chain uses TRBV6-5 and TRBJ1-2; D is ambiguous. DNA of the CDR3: TGTGCCAGCAGTTACTCATGGTCTGGGCAAGGCCATGGCTACACCTTC. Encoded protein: CASSYSWSGQGHGYTF.